A selection of T cell receptor beta chains follows, all from one sample in a study of tumor T cells in aggressive B-cell lymphoma. Method: immunoSEQ multiplex PCR; TCRdb's copy keeps in-frame clones and lacks some. This table holds around 4,500 clones, roughly 90% found once. Sample: tumor tissue. These receptors were collected from an adult with diffuse large B cell lymphoma. Each CDR3 is given with its conserved first and last residue. A D gene is named only where the DNA matches it firmly. Size is stated for part of the rows, as once, few or many counts, or as a class when the clone is expanded.

d_call | j_call | clone_size | v_call | cdr3_length | cdr3_aa | cdr3_nt
. | TRBJ2-1 | . | TRBV29-1 | 13 | CSVLRGGVYEQFF | TGCAGCGTTTTAAGGGGGGGAGTCTATGAGCAGTTCTTC
TRBD1 | TRBJ2-7 | . | TRBV7-8 | 14 | CASSLPGQGAEQYF | TGTGCCAGCAGCCTACCTGGACAGGGAGCCGAGCAGTACTTC
. | TRBJ1-6 | . | TRBV5-8 | 16 | CASTSSVYSYNSPLHF | TGTGCCAGCACCTCTTCGGTATACTCCTATAATTCACCCCTCCACTTT
. | TRBJ1-6 | . | TRBV9 | 16 | CASSERASSYNSPLHF | TGTGCCAGCAGCGAGAGGGCCAGCTCCTATAATTCACCCCTCCACTTT
TRBD2 | TRBJ2-7 | . | TRBV7-9 | 16 | CASSFLGGVFTYEQYF | TGTGCCAGCAGCTTCCTCGGGGGGGTCTTTACCTACGAGCAGTACTTC
. | TRBJ1-1 | once | TRBV30 | 11 | CAWSVAVEAFF | TGTGCCTGGAGTGTAGCGGTGGAAGCTTTCTTT
TRBD1 | TRBJ1-6 | . | TRBV6-5 | 14 | CASGPTGVGSPLHF | TGTGCCAGCGGCCCGACAGGGGTTGGTTCACCCCTCCACTTT
. | TRBJ2-6 | . | TRBV9 | 14 | CASGASSGANVLTF | TGTGCCAGCGGTGCGTCCTCTGGGGCCAACGTCCTGACTTTC
. | TRBJ1-4 | . | TRBV18 | 15 | CASSPSGRINEKLFF | TGTGCCAGCTCACCATCAGGTCGGATTAATGAAAAACTGTTTTTT
TRBD1 | TRBJ2-5 | once | TRBV7-8 | 15 | CASSLRTGSRETQYF | TGTGCCAGCAGCTTACGGACAGGGTCAAGGGAGACCCAGTACTTC
. | TRBJ2-1 | . | TRBV10-3 | 14 | CAISVGTLYNEQFF | TGTGCCATCAGTGTCGGGACACTATACAATGAGCAGTTCTTC
TRBD1 | TRBJ1-1 | . | TRBV19 | 14 | CASSIVGTGSEAFF | TGTGCCAGTAGTATAGTTGGGACAGGGTCTGAAGCTTTCTTT
TRBD2 | TRBJ2-5 | . | TRBV7-3 | 18 | CASSSRLAGGPASETQYF | TGTGCCAGCAGCTCAAGACTAGCGGGGGGCCCCGCCTCGGAGACCCAGTACTTC
. | TRBJ1-2 | . | TRBV5-6 | 14 | CASSPGGGHYGYTF | TGTGCCAGCAGCCCCGGGGGGGGGCACTATGGCTACACCTTC
TRBD1 | TRBJ1-2 | once | TRBV4-1 | 13 | CASLGQGEYGYTF | TGCGCCAGCCTCGGACAGGGAGAGTATGGCTACACCTTC
TRBD2 | TRBJ2-5 | . | TRBV10-3 | 14 | CAIRDTSGGETQYF | TGTGCCATCAGAGACACTAGCGGGGGAGAGACCCAGTACTTC
TRBD2 | TRBJ2-7 | . | TRBV5-4 | 15 | CASSLESGATYEQYF | TGTGCCAGCAGCTTGGAGAGCGGGGCTACCTACGAGCAGTACTTC
TRBD2 | TRBJ2-3 | . | TRBV9 | 15 | CASSETSGGANTQYF | TGTGCCAGCAGCGAGACTAGCGGGGGGGCAAATACGCAGTATTTT
TRBD1 | TRBJ1-2 | once | TRBV4-1 | 18 | CASSQDTPGTGGNYGYTF | TGCGCCAGCAGCCAAGATACCCCTGGGACAGGGGGCAACTATGGCTACACCTTC
. | TRBJ1-1 | . | TRBV23-1 | 13 | CASSPTENTEAFF | TGCGCCAGCAGTCCTACAGAAAACACTGAAGCTTTCTTT
TRBD1 | TRBJ2-7 | once | TRBV7-2 | 15 | CASSLRGTGGYEQYF | TGTGCCAGCAGCTTACGAGGGACAGGAGGATACGAGCAGTACTTC
. | TRBJ1-2 | . | TRBV7-2 | 14 | CASTLGGVIYGYTF | TGTGCCAGCACGTTGGGGGGTGTTATCTATGGCTACACCTTC
. | TRBJ2-4 | . | TRBV5-1 | 15 | CASSLGGFGKNIQYF | TGCGCCAGCAGTCTAGGGGGTTTCGGCAAAAACATTCAGTACTTC
TRBD1 | TRBJ2-7 | . | TRBV27 | 13 | CTSRDRVIDEQYF | TGTACCAGCAGGGACAGGGTGATCGACGAGCAGTACTTC
. | TRBJ2-1 | . | TRBV15 | 12 | CATSVSAYEQFF | TGTGCCACCAGTGTGAGCGCATATGAGCAGTTCTTC
TRBD1 | TRBJ2-2 | . | TRBV30 | 15 | CAWIRSGTGGRELFF | TGTGCCTGGATTAGATCCGGGACAGGGGGCCGGGAGCTGTTTTTT
. | TRBJ2-3 | . | TRBV10-3 | 15 | CAISEAGTSTDTQYF | TGTGCCATCAGTGAGGCAGGGACTAGCACAGATACGCAGTATTTT
. | TRBJ1-1 | . | TRBV2 | 13 | CASSYADNTEAFF | TGTGCCAGCAGTTATGCAGATAACACTGAAGCTTTCTTT
. | TRBJ1-4 | . | TRBV6-5 | 13 | CASRTGTNEKLFF | TGTGCCAGCAGAACGGGGACTAATGAAAAACTGTTTTTT
TRBD2 | TRBJ2-5 | . | TRBV5-4 | 14 | CASSYGGARETQYF | TGTGCCAGCAGCTACGGGGGGGCGAGAGAGACCCAGTACTTC
. | TRBJ2-1 | . | TRBV9 | 15 | CASSSQGQLYNEQFF | TGTGCCAGCAGCTCTCAGGGGCAGCTATACAATGAGCAGTTCTTC
. | TRBJ1-2 | . | TRBV4-2 | 16 | CASSQDLAGVGYGYTF | TGTGCCAGCAGCCAAGATCTGGCAGGGGTTGGCTATGGCTACACCTTC
. | TRBJ2-3 | . | TRBV7-6 | 14 | CASSPRTGADTQYF | TGTGCCAGCAGCCCTAGGACTGGCGCAGATACGCAGTATTTT
TRBD2 | TRBJ2-1 | . | TRBV2 | 15 | CASTPLAGDYNEQFF | TGTGCCAGCACCCCACTAGCGGGAGACTACAATGAGCAGTTCTTC
TRBD1 | TRBJ1-2 | once | TRBV6-5 | 13 | CASKPDRAIGYTF | TGTGCCAGCAAACCAGACAGGGCGATTGGCTACACCTTC
. | TRBJ1-2 | . | TRBV29-1 | 12 | CSVPLQGYGYTF | TGCAGCGTTCCATTACAGGGCTATGGCTACACCTTC